These 10 T cell receptor beta chains originate from one sample sequenced in a study of sequential checkpoint blockade in melanoma. Profiled with immunoSEQ multiplex PCR; TCRdb holds only in-frame clones, not every one. The sample includes around 7,500 clones, about 55% of them seen just once. Stated treatment: randomized to nivolumab then ipilimumab (arm A) or the reverse (arm B). Specimen: CD8+ T cells sorted from blood (inferred from file names), collected from a patient given nivolumab and ipilimumab in sequence. The receptors shown here come from a human donor with melanoma.

CDR3 loop: CASSHRVAYEQYF. The CDR3 nucleotides read TGTGCCAGCAGTCACAGGGTTGCGTACGAGCAGTACTTC. V gene TRBV27 combines with J gene TRBJ2-7; possible D gene TRBD1, 6 bases. The V gene lost 5 bases and the J gene lost 4 bases, with 12 bases spanning the gap. The germline gives CDR1 MNHEY, CDR2 SMNVEV (reference sequence). The length of the CDR3 is 13 residues.

The chain couples TRBV19 to TRBJ2-1, with TRBD2 as a possible D gene (5 bases). The CDR3 is 17 amino acids. Germline loops: CDR1 LNHDA, CDR2 SQIVND (reference sequence). V was trimmed by 4 bases and J by 0 bases, leaving 16 bases between them. The CDR3, as DNA: TGTGCCAGTAGTAAGGGAGTAGGCCACAGCTCCTACAATGAGCAGTTCTTC. Protein sequence: CASSKGVGHSSYNEQFF.

The V gene is TRBV2, the J gene TRBJ2-7; 7 positions match TRBD2. The CDR3 is made up of 16 amino acids. J was trimmed by 4 bases and V by 0 bases; bases with no gene match: 9. The germline CDR1 and CDR2 sequences are SNHLY and FYNNEI. The chain's CDR3 is CASSEAGGAGYYEQYF. DNA of the CDR3: TGTGCCAGCAGTGAAGCGGGCGGAGCGGGATATTACGAGCAGTACTTC.

This clone was observed a few times. The V and J genes are TRBV6-5 and TRBJ2-7, with 8 bases that match TRBD1. CDR1 is MNHEY, CDR2 SVGAGI, per germline. The V and J ends lost 6 bases and 3 bases, in that order; junction bases with no gene match: 7. The CDR3 is 14 amino acids. The CDR3 region is CASSPGQGLYEQYF. In DNA form, the CDR3 reads TGTGCCAGCAGCCCCGGACAGGGACTCTACGAGCAGTACTTC.

J is TRBJ1-2 and V is TRBV28; TRBD1 is a possible D gene (5 bases). V was clipped by 4 bases and J by 7 bases, with 13 bases between them. Germline values: CDR1 MDHEN, CDR2 SYDVKM. The CDR3 extends over 13 amino acids. CDR3 in amino acids: CASSSGGTGGYTF. Written as DNA, the CDR3 is TGTGCCAGCAGTTCCGGGGGAACGGGTGGCTACACCTTC.

The genes are TRBV18 and TRBJ2-7; TRBD2 matches at 12 bases. The V gene end was trimmed by 4 bases and the J gene end by 3 bases; junction bases not matched to a gene: 4. The CDR3 loop spans 15 amino acids. Germline-derived CDR1 and CDR2 are KGHSH and LQKENI. This CDR3 is CASSQETSGSYEQYF. CDR3 bases: TGTGCCAGCTCACAAGAGACTAGCGGGAGCTACGAGCAGTACTTC. Looking up the rest from reference TRBV18 and TRBJ2-7 gives the full variable domain: NAGVMQNPRHLVRRRGQEARLRCSPMKGHSHVYWYRQLPEEGLKFMVYLQKENIIDESGMPKERFSAEFPKEGPSILRIQQVVRGDSAAYFCASSQETSGSYEQYFGPGTRLTVT.

The genes are TRBV5-4 and TRBJ2-1; TRBD1 matches at 12 bases. V gave up 1 base and J gave up 7 bases; unmatched junction bases: 6. Germline assignment: CDR1 SGHNT and CDR2 YYREEE (reference sequence). The CDR3 has 16 residues. The CDR3 protein is CASSLQGQGAQNEQFF. CDR3 coding DNA: TGTGCCAGCAGCTTGCAGGGACAGGGGGCGCAGAATGAGCAGTTCTTC.

By sample share, this clone is medium-sized. V usage is TRBV7-2 and J usage is TRBJ2-7, with a tentative D call TRBD2 (6 bases). The CDR3 contains 14 residues. Germline V CDR1 and CDR2: SGHTA, FQGNSA. Trimming cost V 5 bases and J 7 bases, with 18 bases left between them. CDR3 residues: CASSRMEGAKEQYF. In DNA form, the CDR3 reads TGTGCCAGCAGCCGGATGGAGGGAGCGAAGGAGCAGTACTTC.

V is TRBV5-8 and J is TRBJ2-7, with D hard to call. Germline CDR1 is SGHTS and CDR2 is YDEGEE. Trimming took 2 bases from V and 4 from J, leaving 10 bases between them. The CDR3 is made up of 13 amino acids. CDR3 bases: TGTGCCAGCAGCTTCTCCTGGGCGTACGAGCAGTACTTC. Translation: CASSFSWAYEQYF.

By proportion, this clone is medium-sized. The chain carries TRBV19 and TRBJ1-3; possibly TRBD1 for D (6 bases). The CDR3 consists of 15 residues. The ends were cut back, 6 bases at V and 2 bases at J, with 14 bases in the middle. Per the germline V gene, CDR1 is LNHDA and CDR2 is SQIVND (reference sequence). The CDR3 DNA is TGTGCCAGTAGCCCGACAGGTTCCCCTGGAAACACCATATATTTT. Its translation is CASSPTGSPGNTIYF.